These 2 T cell receptor beta chains were sequenced from one sample in a study of OX40 agonist ivuxolimab in advanced cancers. Generated by immunoSEQ multiplex PCR, the TCRdb table keeps only in-frame clones and is missing some. The table includes 78,000 or so clones, roughly 92% detected once. This specimen was CD4+ or CD8+ T cells sorted from blood, taken in a trial of the OX40 agonist ivuxolimab. The receptors were sampled from an adult with an advanced solid tumor such as melanoma, head and neck, liver or kidney cancer.

This clone was detected once. This chain uses TRBV12-5 with TRBJ2-5, with TRBD2 as a possible D gene (6 bases). The V gene's germline CDR1 is LGHNT and CDR2 FRNRAP. This CDR3 region has 16 residues. Deletions cut 7 bases from V and 4 bases from J, with 22 bases between. The CDR3 nucleotides are TGTGCTAGTGCCCAAAGACTCCTCCTCGGGGGAGAGACCCAGTACTTC. This sequence encodes CASAQRLLLGGETQYF.

The rearrangement links TRBV6-1 to TRBJ1-5, with D maybe TRBD1 (5 bases). Germline V gives CDR1 MNHNS, CDR2 SASEGT. The CDR3 runs 13 residues. The V end lost 7 bases, the J end lost 7 bases, and 14 bases lay between the germline ends. The CDR3 sequence: CASTMGGGQPQHF. CDR3 nucleotide sequence: TGTGCCAGCACTATGGGGGGGGGACAGCCCCAGCATTTT.